This TCR beta chain was identified during a study of blood T cells in healthy people across ages (dated by TCRdb to between 2014 and 2017). For the study in its entirety: In model experiments, template switching captured about one uniquely barcoded TCR beta cDNA molecule for every two T cells. The study measured age-related changes in TCR beta repertoire diversity using deep sequencing normalized with unique cDNA molecular identifiers. The donors were split into four age groups: young (average about 15 years), middle-aged (around 37), aged (about 62) and long-lived (approximately 80). Donors of different ages were randomly distributed across sequencing lanes to avoid experimental bias. For two donors (one aged 18 to 29 and one aged 80 or older), the study analyzed two additional independent replicas of 1 million unique cDNA reads from the same blood draw. Points the paper makes about the study in general: Because the CMV infection status of the donors was unknown, age-related changes in expanded clonotypes may potentially have been confounded. Compared with the aged group, more naive CD4+ T cells, fewer expanded clones and increased TCR diversity were shown by the long-lived group, suggesting age selection. Since profiling was done on bulk unsorted PBMCs, naive and antigen-experienced compartments could not be conclusively compared. Observed TCR beta diversity per million T cells fell roughly linearly with age, and a significant reduction was already apparent by age about 38. There was a strong correlation between observed TCR beta diversity and the percentage of naive T cells measured by flow cytometry. Estimates of total diversity based on one million sequenced T cells were regarded as lower bounds and as underestimates.

The protocol used for the library was 5' RACE. This sample was sequenced with an Illumina HiSeq 2500. The second PCR ran for about 6 to 12 cycles and used a J-beta primer mix along with a sample-barcoded 5' primer. A template-switch 5' adaptor carrying 12 random nucleotides introduced a unique molecular identifier onto each TCR beta cDNA molecule. Each sample yielded at least 3 million CDR3-containing paired-end reads. The Mint cDNA synthesis kit, primed by a TRBC-specific oligonucleotide, was used to synthesize first-strand cDNA from all RNA. All cDNA was treated with uracil-DNA glycosylase and then went through a first 18-cycle PCR with the universal primers M1SS and BC2_uni_R. As for how the authors treated the data: For normalization, 1 million high-quality reads, each with a distinct molecular identifier, were randomly selected from each sample. Instead of being binned into consensus sequences, reads with shared molecular identifiers were discarded. CDR3 identification, clonotype clustering and error correction used MiTCR with a Q25 quality threshold and the strictest error-elimination algorithm. A nonparametric unseen species model using Euler transformation provided a lower-bound estimate of total TCR beta diversity. TCRdb trimmed public reads at Q25 via fastp, called clones via MiXCR and kept in-frame beta chains. Here each entry gathers all rows of one CDR3 protein and keeps the most common genes and DNA. In this record, the V and J calls reflect TCRdb's handling and not the investigators' own analysis. The sample has approximately 1,100,000 distinct CDR3 sequences on record, 40% to 55% of them singletons. Approximately 17% of the sample rests with the top ten.

The V end gives up 5 bases and the J end 10 bases, leaving 12 bases in the junction not matched to a gene. The CDR3 runs 15 residues from the cysteine to the phenylalanine. CDR3 DNA is the only sequence kept; it has 45 bases, read in frame from the first base. As encoded in the germline V gene, CDR1 is SGHNT while CDR2 is YENEEA. This clonotype was picked up a small number of times. The antigen it recognizes is unknown. The sample holds no much larger clone one base away, and base qualities are not on file. Systemically healthy Caucasian individuals from Russia, 35 to 50 in total and aged roughly 6 to 100 years, were included as donors. Each donor gave approximately 10 milliliters of peripheral blood, collected into EDTA-treated Vacutainer tubes. PBMCs were isolated by Ficoll-Paque density-gradient centrifugation, with at least 6 million obtained per sample. Total RNA, at least 5.5 micrograms per sample, was extracted from PBMCs with Trizol reagent. For every donor, flow cytometry on a PBMC aliquot measured the percentage of naive CD45RAhigh/CD27high T cells.

This TCR was recovered from a woman aged 55 to 70 in good health. Recombination connected TRBV11-3 to TRBJ2-1, and 9 junction bases match TRBD2. Sequencing used blood. In nucleotide form, the sequence is TGTGCCAGCAGCCCAAGCGGGAGGTTAAGCGGCGAGCAGTTCTTC. This gives the protein CASSPSGRLSGEQFF.